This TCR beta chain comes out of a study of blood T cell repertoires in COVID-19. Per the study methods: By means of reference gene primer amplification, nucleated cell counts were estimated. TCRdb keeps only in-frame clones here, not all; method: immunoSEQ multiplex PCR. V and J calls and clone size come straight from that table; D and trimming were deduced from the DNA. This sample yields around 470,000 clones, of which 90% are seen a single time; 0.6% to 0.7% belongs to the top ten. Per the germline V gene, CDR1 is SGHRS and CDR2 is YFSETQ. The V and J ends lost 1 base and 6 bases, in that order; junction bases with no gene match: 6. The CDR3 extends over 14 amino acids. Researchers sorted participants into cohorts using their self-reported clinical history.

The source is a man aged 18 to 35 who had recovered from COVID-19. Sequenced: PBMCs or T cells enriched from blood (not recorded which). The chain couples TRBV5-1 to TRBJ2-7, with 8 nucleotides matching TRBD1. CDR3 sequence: CASSLMQGASEQYF. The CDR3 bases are TGCGCCAGCAGCTTGATGCAGGGGGCGAGCGAGCAGTACTTC.